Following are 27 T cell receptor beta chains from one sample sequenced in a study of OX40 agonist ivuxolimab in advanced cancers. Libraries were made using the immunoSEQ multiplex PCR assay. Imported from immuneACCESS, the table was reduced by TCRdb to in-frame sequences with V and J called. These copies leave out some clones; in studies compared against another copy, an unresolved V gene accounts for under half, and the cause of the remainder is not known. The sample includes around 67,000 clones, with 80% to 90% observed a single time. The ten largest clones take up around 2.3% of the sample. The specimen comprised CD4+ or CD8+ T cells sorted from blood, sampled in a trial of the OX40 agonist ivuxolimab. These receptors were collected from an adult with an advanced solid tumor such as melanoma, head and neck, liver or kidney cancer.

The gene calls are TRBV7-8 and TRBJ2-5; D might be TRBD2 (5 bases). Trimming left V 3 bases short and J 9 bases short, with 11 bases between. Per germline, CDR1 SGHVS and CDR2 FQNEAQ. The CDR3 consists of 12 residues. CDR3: CASSFTRGPQYF. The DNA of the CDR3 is TGTGCCAGCAGCTTTACACGAGGGCCCCAGTACTTC. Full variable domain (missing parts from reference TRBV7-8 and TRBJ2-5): GAGVSQSPRYKVAKRGQDVALRCDPISGHVSLFWYQQALGQGPEFLTYFQNEAQLDKSGLPSDRFFAERPEGSVSTLKIQRTQQEDSAVYLCASSFTRGPQYFGPGTRLLVL.

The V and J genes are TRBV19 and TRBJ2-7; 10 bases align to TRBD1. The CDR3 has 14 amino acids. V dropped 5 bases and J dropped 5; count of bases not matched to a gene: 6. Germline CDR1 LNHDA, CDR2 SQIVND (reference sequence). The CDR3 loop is CASSGQGGFDEQYF. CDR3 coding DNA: TGTGCCAGTAGTGGACAGGGGGGCTTCGACGAGCAGTACTTC.

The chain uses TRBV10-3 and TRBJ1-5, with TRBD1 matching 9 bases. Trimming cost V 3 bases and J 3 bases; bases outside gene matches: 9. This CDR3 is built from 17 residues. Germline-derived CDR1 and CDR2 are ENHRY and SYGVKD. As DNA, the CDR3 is TGTGCCATCAGTGATCCAACCCGACAGGGGGACAATCAGCCCCAGCATTTT. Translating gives CAISDPTRQGDNQPQHF.

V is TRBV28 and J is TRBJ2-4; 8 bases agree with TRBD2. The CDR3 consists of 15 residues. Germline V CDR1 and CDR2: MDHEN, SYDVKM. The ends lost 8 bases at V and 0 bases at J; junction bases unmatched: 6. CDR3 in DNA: TGTGCCAGCGGACGGGGACTAGGAGCCAAAAACATTCAGTACTTC. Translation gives CASGRGLGAKNIQYF. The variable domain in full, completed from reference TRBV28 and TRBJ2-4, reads DVKVTQSSRYLVKRTGEKVFLECVQDMDHENMFWYRQDPGLGLRLIYFSYDVKMKEKGDIPEGYSVSREKKERFSLILESASTNQTSMYLCASGRGLGAKNIQYFGAGTRLSVL.

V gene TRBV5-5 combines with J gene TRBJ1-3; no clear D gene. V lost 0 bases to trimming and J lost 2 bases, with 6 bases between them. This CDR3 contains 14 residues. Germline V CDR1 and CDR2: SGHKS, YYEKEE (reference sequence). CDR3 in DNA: TGTGCCAGCAGCTTGGGGAGAGCTGGAAACACCATATATTTT. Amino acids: CASSLGRAGNTIYF.

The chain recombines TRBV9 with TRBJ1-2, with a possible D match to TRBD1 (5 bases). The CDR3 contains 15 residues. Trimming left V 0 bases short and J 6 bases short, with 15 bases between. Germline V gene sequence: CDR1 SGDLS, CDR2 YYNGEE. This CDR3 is CASSVEWPGRDGYTF. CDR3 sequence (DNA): TGTGCCAGCAGCGTAGAGTGGCCAGGGCGGGATGGCTACACCTTC.

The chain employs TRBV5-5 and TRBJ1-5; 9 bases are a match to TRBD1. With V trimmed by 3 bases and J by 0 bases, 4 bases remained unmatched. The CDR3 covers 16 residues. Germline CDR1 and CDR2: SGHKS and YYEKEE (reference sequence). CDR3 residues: CASSSGTGNSNQPQHF. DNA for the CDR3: TGTGCCAGCAGCTCCGGGACAGGGAATAGCAATCAGCCCCAGCATTTT.

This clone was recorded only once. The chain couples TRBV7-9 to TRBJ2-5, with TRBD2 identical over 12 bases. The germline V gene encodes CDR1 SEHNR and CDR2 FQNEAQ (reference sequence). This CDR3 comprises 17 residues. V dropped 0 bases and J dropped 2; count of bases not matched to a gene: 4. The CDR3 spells CASSLALTSGGQETQYF. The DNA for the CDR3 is TGTGCCAGCAGCTTAGCGTTGACTAGCGGGGGTCAAGAGACCCAGTACTTC.

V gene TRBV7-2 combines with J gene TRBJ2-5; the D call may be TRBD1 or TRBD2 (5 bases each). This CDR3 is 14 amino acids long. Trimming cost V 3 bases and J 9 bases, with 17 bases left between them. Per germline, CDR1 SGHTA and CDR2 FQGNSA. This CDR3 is CASSFGDGSVAQYF. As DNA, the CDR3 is TGTGCCAGCAGCTTTGGGGACGGGTCTGTCGCCCAGTACTTC.

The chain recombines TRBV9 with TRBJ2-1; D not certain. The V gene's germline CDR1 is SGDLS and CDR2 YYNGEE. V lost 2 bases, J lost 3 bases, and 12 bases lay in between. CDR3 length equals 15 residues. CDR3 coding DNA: TGTGCCAGCAGCGTGCAGTCCCTTTACTACAATGAGCAGTTCTTC. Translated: CASSVQSLYYNEQFF.

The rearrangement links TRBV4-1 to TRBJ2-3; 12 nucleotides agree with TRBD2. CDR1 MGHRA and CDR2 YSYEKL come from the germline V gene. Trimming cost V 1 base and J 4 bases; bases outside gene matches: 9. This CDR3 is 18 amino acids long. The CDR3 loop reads CASSQGRLAGAGADTQYF. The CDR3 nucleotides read TGCGCCAGCAGCCAAGGTCGACTAGCGGGGGCAGGGGCAGATACGCAGTATTTT.

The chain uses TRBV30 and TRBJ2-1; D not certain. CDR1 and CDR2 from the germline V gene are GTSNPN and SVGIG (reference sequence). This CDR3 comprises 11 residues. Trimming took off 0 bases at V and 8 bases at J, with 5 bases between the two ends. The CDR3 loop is CAWSVDYEQFF. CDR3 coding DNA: TGTGCCTGGAGTGTAGACTATGAGCAGTTCTTC.

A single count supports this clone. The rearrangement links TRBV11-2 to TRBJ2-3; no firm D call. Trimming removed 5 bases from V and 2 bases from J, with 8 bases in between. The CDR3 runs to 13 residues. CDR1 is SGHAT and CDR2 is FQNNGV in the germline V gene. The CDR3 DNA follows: TGTGCCAGCAGCCCTCGACCCACAGATACGCAGTATTTT. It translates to CASSPRPTDTQYF.

CDR3 DNA: TGTGCCAGCAGTCCGCCCGGCCAAGAGACCCAGTACTTC. Encoded protein: CASSPPGQETQYF. The V and J genes are TRBV6-5 and TRBJ2-5; no definite D call. CDR3 length: 13 amino acids. The germline V gene has CDR1 MNHEY and CDR2 SVGAGI. The V end lost 5 bases, the J end lost 1 base, and 8 bases lay between the germline ends.

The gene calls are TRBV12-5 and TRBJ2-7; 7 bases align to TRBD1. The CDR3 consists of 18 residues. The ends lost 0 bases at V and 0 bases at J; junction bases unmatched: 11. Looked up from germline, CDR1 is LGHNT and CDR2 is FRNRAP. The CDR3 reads CASGLVTGSLRNSYEQYF. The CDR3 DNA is TGTGCTAGTGGTTTGGTGACAGGGTCACTACGAAACTCCTACGAGCAGTACTTC.

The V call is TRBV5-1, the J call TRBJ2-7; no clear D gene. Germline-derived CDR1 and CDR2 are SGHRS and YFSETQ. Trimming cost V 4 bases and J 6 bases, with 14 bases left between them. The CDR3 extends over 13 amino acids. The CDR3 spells CASSENVGGEQYF. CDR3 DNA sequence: TGCGCCAGCAGCGAGAACGTAGGCGGCGAGCAGTACTTC.

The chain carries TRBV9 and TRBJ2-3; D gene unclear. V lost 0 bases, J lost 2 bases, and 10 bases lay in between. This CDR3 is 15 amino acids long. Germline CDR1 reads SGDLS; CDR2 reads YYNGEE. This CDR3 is CASSVGLPHTDTQYF. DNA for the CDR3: TGTGCCAGCAGCGTAGGACTTCCTCACACAGATACGCAGTATTTT. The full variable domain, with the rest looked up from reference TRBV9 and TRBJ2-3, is DSGVTQTPKHLITATGQRVTLRCSPRSGDLSVYWYQQSLDQGLQFLIQYYNGEERAKGNILERFSAQQFPDLHSELNLSSLELGDSALYFCASSVGLPHTDTQYFGPGTRLTVL.

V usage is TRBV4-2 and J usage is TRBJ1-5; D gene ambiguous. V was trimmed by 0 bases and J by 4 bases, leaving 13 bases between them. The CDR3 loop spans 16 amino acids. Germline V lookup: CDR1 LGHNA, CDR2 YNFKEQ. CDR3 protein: CASSQEPRAENQPQHF. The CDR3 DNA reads TGTGCCAGCAGCCAAGAACCCCGGGCCGAAAATCAGCCCCAGCATTTT.

The CDR3 sequence is CASSASDPLRRQGNTEAFF. The CDR3 DNA reads TGCGCCAGCAGTGCCTCTGACCCTCTTAGGCGGCAGGGAAACACTGAAGCTTTCTTT. The J gene is TRBJ1-1, the V gene TRBV10-2; tentative D call: TRBD1 (5 bases). Germline CDR1 reads WSHSY; CDR2 reads SAAADI. V was trimmed by 4 bases and J by 2 bases, leaving 26 bases between them. The CDR3 sequence is 19 residues long.

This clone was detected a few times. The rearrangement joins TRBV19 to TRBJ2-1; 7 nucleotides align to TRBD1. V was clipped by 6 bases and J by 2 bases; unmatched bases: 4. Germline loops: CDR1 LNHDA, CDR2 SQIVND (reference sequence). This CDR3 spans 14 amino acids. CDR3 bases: TGTGCCAGTAGCCGACAGGGACCCTACAATGAGCAGTTCTTC. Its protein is CASSRQGPYNEQFF.

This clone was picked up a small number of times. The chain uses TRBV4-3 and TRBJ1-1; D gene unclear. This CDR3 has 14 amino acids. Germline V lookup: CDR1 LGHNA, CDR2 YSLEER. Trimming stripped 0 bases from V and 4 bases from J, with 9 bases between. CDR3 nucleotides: TGCGCCAGCAGCCAAGATTCCCGATCCACTGAAGCTTTCTTT. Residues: CASSQDSRSTEAFF.

The CDR3 coding sequence is TGTGCCAGCACCAAGGGGGTCGGGGGACACGGCTACACCTTC. Its protein is CASTKGVGGHGYTF. The V call is TRBV6-5, the J call TRBJ1-2; D perhaps matches TRBD1 (6 bases). CDR3 length: 14 residues. Per germline, CDR1 MNHEY and CDR2 SVGAGI. The ends were cut back, 7 bases at V and 8 bases at J, with 20 bases in the middle.

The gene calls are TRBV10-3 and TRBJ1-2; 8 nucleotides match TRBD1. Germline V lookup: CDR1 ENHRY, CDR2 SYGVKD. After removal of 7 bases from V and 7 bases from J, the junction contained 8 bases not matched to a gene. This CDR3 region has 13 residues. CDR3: CAINMQGAGGYTF. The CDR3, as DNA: TGTGCCATCAACATGCAGGGGGCGGGTGGCTACACCTTC.

This chain's CDR3 is CASSHPSAGGNTGELFF. The DNA of the CDR3 is TGTGCCAGCAGCCACCCTTCGGCGGGGGGGAACACCGGGGAGCTGTTTTTT. The V gene is TRBV21-1, the J gene TRBJ2-2; the table's TRBD2 call for D was not verified on the DNA. TRBV21-1 is described as a pseudogene. The CDR3 contains 17 residues.

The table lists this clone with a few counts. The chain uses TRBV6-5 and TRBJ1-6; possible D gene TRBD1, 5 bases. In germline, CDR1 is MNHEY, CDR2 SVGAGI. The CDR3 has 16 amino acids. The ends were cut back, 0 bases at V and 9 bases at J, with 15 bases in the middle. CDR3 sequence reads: CASSYSIRQGGSPLHF. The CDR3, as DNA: TGTGCCAGCAGTTACTCGATTCGGCAGGGAGGTTCACCCCTCCACTTT.

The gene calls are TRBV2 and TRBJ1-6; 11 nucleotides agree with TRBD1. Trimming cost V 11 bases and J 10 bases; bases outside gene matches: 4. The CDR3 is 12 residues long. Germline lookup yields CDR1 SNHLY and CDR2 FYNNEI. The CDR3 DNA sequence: TGTGCCGGGGGACAGGGGGTGTCACCCCTCCACTTT. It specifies CAGGQGVSPLHF.

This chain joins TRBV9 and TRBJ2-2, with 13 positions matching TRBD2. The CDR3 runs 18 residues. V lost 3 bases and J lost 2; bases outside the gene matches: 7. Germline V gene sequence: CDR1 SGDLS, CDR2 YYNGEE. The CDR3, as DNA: TGTGCCAGCAGCGGAGGACTAGCGGGGGTCACAAACACCGGGGAGCTGTTTTTT. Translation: CASSGGLAGVTNTGELFF.